What follows are 8 T cell receptor beta chains derived from one specimen sequenced in a study of cytomegalovirus exposure and HLA in healthy donors. A multiplex PCR was run with 60 Vbeta primers and 13 Jbeta primers. Sequencing used immunoSEQ multiplex PCR; TCRdb keeps in-frame clones, though not all of them. The sample holds about 100,000 clones, 60% to 85% seen once. Sequenced sample: PBMCs. The receptor set was obtained from a man between 45 and 60 years old in good health and CMV-seronegative.

This clone was counted once. This chain uses TRBV5-1 with TRBJ2-1; D remains unclear. Germline V gene sequence: CDR1 SGHRS, CDR2 YFSETQ. The CDR3 extends over 15 amino acids. Between the trimmed V and J ends, which lost 5 bases and 6 bases, there was a span of 18 bases. In nucleotides, the CDR3 is TGCGCCAGCAGAAGCGAAGCTTTAAGAGGCAATGAGCAGTTCTTC. The encoded protein is CASRSEALRGNEQFF.

The V gene is TRBV28, the J gene TRBJ2-7; no reliable D call. V was pared by 10 bases and J by 1 base, with 11 bases between. Germline CDR1 is MDHEN and CDR2 is SYDVKM. This CDR3 comprises 12 residues. The CDR3 DNA sequence: TGTGCCATCTCCGAGCCTTCCTACGAGCAGTACTTC. Translated, it gives CAISEPSYEQYF.

The chain is built from TRBV2 and TRBJ2-1, with a tentative D call TRBD2 (5 bases). The V gene's germline CDR1 is SNHLY and CDR2 FYNNEI. V lost 3 bases, J lost 0 bases, and 9 bases lay in between. This CDR3 spans 15 amino acids. The CDR3 bases are TGTGCCAGCAGTGAGGTCGGGGACTCCTACAATGAGCAGTTCTTC. Protein: CASSEVGDSYNEQFF.

The chain recombines TRBV11-2 with TRBJ1-1; maybe TRBD1 (5 bases). There are 11 residues in the CDR3. Between the trimmed V and J ends, which lost 3 bases and 9 bases, there was a span of 8 bases. CDR1 is SGHAT, CDR2 FQNNGV, per germline. CDR3 DNA sequence: TGTGCCAGCAGCTTGGGGGGTAAAGCTTTCTTT. As protein: CASSLGGKAFF.

This sequence joins TRBV9 and TRBJ1-1; D perhaps matches TRBD1 (5 bases). Germline CDR1 SGDLS, CDR2 YYNGEE. The V end lost 3 bases, the J end lost 1 base, and 22 bases lay between the germline ends. The CDR3 is made up of 18 amino acids. The CDR3 is CASSADLPGTGPNTEAFF. In DNA form, the CDR3 reads TGTGCCAGCAGCGCCGATCTCCCTGGTACAGGCCCGAACACTGAAGCTTTCTTT.

The table lists this clone with a few counts. J is TRBJ1-3 and V is TRBV7-8; maybe TRBD1 (6 bases). V lost 5 bases to trimming and J lost 2 bases, with 25 bases between them. Germline V CDR1 and CDR2: SGHVS, FQNEAQ. This CDR3 comprises 19 residues. This chain's CDR3 is CASSLLGPSDSLPGNTIYF. DNA for the CDR3: TGTGCCAGCAGCCTCCTCGGTCCCTCGGACAGCCTACCTGGAAACACCATATATTTT.

The chain is built from TRBV7-2 and TRBJ2-3; maybe TRBD2 (6 bases). The CDR3 contains 14 residues. CDR1 and CDR2 (germline): SGHTA, FQGNSA. Between the trimmed V and J ends, which lost 10 bases and 3 bases, there was a span of 17 bases. The CDR3 spells CANGGTSQTDTQYF. For the CDR3, the DNA is TGTGCCAACGGGGGAACTAGCCAGACAGATACGCAGTATTTT.

The CDR3 loop is CASLRQMDTGELFF. The CDR3 DNA follows: TGTGCCAGCCTGAGACAGATGGACACCGGGGAGCTGTTTTTT. The chain uses TRBV6-6 and TRBJ2-2, with a possible D match to TRBD1 (5 bases). The germline V and J ends were trimmed by 8 bases and 3 bases, with 13 bases remaining between them. The germline gives CDR1 MNHNY, CDR2 SVGAGI (reference sequence). The CDR3 covers 14 residues.